This T cell receptor (beta chain) was retrieved from a study of human T cells and chemical hapten exposure. Study-wide context: Patch tests delivered 0.01% DPC to the upper back and were evaluated at 6 days. Small discrepancies in pooled library volume mainly accounted for the varying TCR yields per sample.

This clonotype was seen many times. TCRdb called the RACE reads again in MiXCR, with one record for every CDR3 protein. The sample has 57,000 or so distinct CDR3 sequences; about 10% are singletons. Documented time point: pre-sensitization, week 0. Documented treatment: therapeutic diphenylcyclopropenone sensitization with weekly scalp DPC. Ahead of each patch test application, blood was drawn. Germline values: CDR1 LNHDA, CDR2 SQIVND (reference sequence). There are 16 residues in the CDR3. The V end was cut by 5 bases, the J end by 8 bases, with 21 bases between. The genes are TRBV19 and TRBJ2-2; the D is unclear. Sample: whole blood, taken in connection with sensitization to the hapten diphenylcyclopropenone (DPC). The TCR originated in a woman aged 40 to 55 with alopecia areata. Some clones in this sample may be carry-over from other donors' samples. This CDR3 reads CASSGRLAYIGGELFF. The CDR3 nucleotides read TGTGCCAGTAGTGGACGACTGGCGTATATCGGGGGGGAGCTGTTTTTT.